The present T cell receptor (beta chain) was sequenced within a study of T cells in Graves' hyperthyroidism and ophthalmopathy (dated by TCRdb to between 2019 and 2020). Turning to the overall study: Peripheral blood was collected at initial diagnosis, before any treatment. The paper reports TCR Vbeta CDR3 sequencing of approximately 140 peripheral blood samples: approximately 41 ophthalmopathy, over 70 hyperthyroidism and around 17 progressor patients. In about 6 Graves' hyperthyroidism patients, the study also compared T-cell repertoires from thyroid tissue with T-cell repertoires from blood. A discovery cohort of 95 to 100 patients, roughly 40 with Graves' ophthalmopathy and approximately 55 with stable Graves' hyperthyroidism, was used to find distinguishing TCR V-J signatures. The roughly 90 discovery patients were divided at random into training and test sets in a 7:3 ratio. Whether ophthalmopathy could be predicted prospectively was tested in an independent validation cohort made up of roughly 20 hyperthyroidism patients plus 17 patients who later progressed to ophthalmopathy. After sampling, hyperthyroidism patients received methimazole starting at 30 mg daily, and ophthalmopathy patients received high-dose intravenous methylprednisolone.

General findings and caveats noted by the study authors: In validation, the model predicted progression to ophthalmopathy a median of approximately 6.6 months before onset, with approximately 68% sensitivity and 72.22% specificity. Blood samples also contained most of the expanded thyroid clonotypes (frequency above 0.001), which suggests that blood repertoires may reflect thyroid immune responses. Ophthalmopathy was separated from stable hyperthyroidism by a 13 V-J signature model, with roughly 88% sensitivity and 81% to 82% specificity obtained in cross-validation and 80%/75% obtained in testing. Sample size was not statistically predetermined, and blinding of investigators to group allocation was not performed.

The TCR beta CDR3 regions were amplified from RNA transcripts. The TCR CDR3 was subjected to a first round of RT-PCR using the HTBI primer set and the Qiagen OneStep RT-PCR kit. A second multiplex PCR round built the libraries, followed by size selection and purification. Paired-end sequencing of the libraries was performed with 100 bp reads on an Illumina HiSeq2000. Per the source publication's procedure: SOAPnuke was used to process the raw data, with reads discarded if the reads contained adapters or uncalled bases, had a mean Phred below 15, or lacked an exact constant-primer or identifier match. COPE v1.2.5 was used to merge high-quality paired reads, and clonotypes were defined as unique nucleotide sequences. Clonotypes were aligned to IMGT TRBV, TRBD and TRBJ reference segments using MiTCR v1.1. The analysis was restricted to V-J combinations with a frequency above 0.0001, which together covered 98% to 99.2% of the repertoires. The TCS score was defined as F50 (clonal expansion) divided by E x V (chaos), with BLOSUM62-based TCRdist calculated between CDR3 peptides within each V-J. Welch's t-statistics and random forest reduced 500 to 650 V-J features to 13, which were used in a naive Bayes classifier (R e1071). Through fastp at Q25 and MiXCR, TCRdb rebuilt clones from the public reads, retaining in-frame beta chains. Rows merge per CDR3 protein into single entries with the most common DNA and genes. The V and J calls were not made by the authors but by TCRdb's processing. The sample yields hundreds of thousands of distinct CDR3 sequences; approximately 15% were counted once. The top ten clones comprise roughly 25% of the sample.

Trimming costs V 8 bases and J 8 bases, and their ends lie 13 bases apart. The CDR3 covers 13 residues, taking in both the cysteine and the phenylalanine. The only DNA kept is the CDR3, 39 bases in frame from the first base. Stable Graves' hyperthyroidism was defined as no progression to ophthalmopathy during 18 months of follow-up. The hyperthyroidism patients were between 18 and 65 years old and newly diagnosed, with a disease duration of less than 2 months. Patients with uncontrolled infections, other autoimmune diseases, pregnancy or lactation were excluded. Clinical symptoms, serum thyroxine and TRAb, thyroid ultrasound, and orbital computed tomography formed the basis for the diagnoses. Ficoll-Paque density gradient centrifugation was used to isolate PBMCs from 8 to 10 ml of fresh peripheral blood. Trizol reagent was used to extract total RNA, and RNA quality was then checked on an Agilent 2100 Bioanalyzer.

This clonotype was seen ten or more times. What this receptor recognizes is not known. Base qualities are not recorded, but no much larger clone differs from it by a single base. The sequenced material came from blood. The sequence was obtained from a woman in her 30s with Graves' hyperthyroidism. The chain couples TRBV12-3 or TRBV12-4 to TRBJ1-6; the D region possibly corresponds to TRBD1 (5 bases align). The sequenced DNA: TGTGCCAGCCTCCCCGGAGGGGATTCACCCCTCCACTTT. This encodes CASLPGGDSPLHF.